These 2 T cell receptor beta chains share one sample of origin, sequenced in a study of cytomegalovirus exposure and HLA in healthy donors. The PCR employed 60 Vbeta primers together with 13 Jbeta primers. Some clones are missing from TCRdb's copy, which holds only in-frame ones; the method was immunoSEQ multiplex PCR. This sample has 120,000 to 150,000 clones; nearly 80% occur once, and the top ten carry 4.5% to 6.5%. The sample taken for sequencing was PBMCs. The receptors were gathered from a male donor in good health and CMV-seronegative.

CDR3 residues: CASSPRGAGNTIYF. CDR3 sequence (DNA): TGTGCCAGCAGTCCTCGGGGGGCTGGAAACACCATATATTTT. V is TRBV6-5 and J is TRBJ1-3; possible D gene TRBD1, 5 bases. V lost 5 bases, J lost 2 bases, and 10 bases lay in between. The CDR3 runs to 14 residues. Per the germline V gene, CDR1 is MNHEY and CDR2 is SVGAGI.

This clone has just one count. The chain joins TRBV7-2 to TRBJ1-1; D might be TRBD1 (5 bases). Trimming shortened V by 6 bases and J by 1 base, and 9 bases separated the two germline ends. The CDR3 contains 13 residues. The germline CDR1 and CDR2 sequences are SGHTA and FQGNSA. CDR3 in DNA: TGTGCCAGCAGGGGACTGAGGAACACTGAAGCTTTCTTT. Amino acid sequence: CASRGLRNTEAFF.